The T cell receptor beta chain under discussion was sequenced for a study of vaccination and CD4 T cells after COVID-19. An Oncomine TCR Beta short-read assay was used to sequence the DNA from cultured CD4+ T cells. One entry per CDR3 protein, called by TCRdb with MiXCR from the PCR reads. The table includes approximately 20,000 distinct CDR3 sequences, almost 50% detected once. Treatment denoted: roughly ten-day PBMC culture with coronavirus spike peptide pools or control peptides (ViraFEST assay). The V end was cut by 2 bases, the J end by 0 bases, with 4 bases between. Germline loops: CDR1 DFQATT, CDR2 SNEGSKA (reference sequence). CDR3 length: 13 amino acids. Details on this clonotype: Antigen: not known.

The sequencing input was CD4+ T cells from blood, cultured in vitro. This receptor was obtained from a human donor who had recovered from COVID-19. V and J are TRBV20-1 and TRBJ2-2; D not resolved. The CDR3 DNA reads TGCAGTGCTAGATCGCCGAACACCGGGGAGCTGTTTTTT. Translating gives CSARSPNTGELFF.